Listed below are T cell receptor beta chains from one sample, sequenced in a study of T-cell reconstitution after alpha-beta-depleted transplantation in children. TCRdb recomputed calls from the PCR reads with MiXCR, one row per CDR3 protein. The profile shows about 370,000 distinct CDR3 sequences, about 20% of them singletons. The sequenced sample was PBMCs from the stem cell graft donor, obtained from the stem cell graft. The receptors shown here come from a human donor who donated a stem cell graft to a child with acute myeloid leukemia. The CDR3 runs from the conserved cysteine through the conserved F or W. The order of the fields is D gene, clone size, V gene, CDR3 length, J gene, CDR3 DNA, CDR3 protein. D genes are given only for firm matches. Clone size, where shown, is once, few, many, or a class for clones that have expanded.

-	-	TRBV28	17	TRBJ1-3	TGTGCCAGCCGCCTCAGGGACCGCGAGAGCTCTGGAAACACCATATATTTT	CASRLRDRESSGNTIYF
-	-	TRBV25-1	15	TRBJ2-7	TGTGCCAGCAGTGAATTGGGGATAGCATCCTACGAGCAGTACTTC	CASSELGIASYEQYF
-	few	TRBV5-1	15	TRBJ2-6	TGCGCCAGCAGCTTGTATTCGGTGCGGGCCAACGTCCTGACTTTC	CASSLYSVRANVLTF
-	-	TRBV24-1	15	TRBJ2-3	TGTGCCACCAGTGACCCGACAGCTAGCACAGATACGCAGTATTTT	CATSDPTASTDTQYF
-	once	TRBV28	14	TRBJ2-7	TGTGCCACCTGGGGGCTAGCGGCAACCTACGAGCAGTACTTC	CATWGLAATYEQYF
TRBD1	few	TRBV4-2	15	TRBJ1-6	TGTGCCAGCAGCCAAGGGGACAGGGAAAGGTCACCCCTCCACTTT	CASSQGDRERSPLHF
TRBD2	-	TRBV4-1	17	TRBJ2-1	TGCGCCAGCAGCCAAGATTTGGCCCGCGGGAGGGGGAATGAGCAGTTCTTC	CASSQDLARGRGNEQFF
TRBD1	few	TRBV3-1	14	TRBJ1-2	TGTGCCAGCAGCCCCTCGGACAGGGGGCTTGGCTACACCTTC	CASSPSDRGLGYTF
-	many	TRBV29-1	15	TRBJ2-1	TGCAGCGTGGTGTACACCCCGAGCTCCTACAATGAGCAGTTCTTC	CSVVYTPSSYNEQFF
-	-	TRBV18	14	TRBJ1-1	TGTGCCAGCTCACCAAAGGGCAGGGACACTGAAGCTTTCTTT	CASSPKGRDTEAFF
TRBD1	few	TRBV29-1	16	TRBJ2-1	TGCAGCGTTGTTGCGCCGGGACAGGGACCCTACAATGAGCAGTTCTTC	CSVVAPGQGPYNEQFF
TRBD2	-	TRBV27	17	TRBJ2-1	TGTGCCAGCAGTTTTCAGGGACTAGCGGGAGTCAACAATGAGCAGTTCTTC	CASSFQGLAGVNNEQFF
TRBD2	-	TRBV4-1	15	TRBJ2-1	TGCGCCAGCAGCCAAGGTCTAGCGGGACCCAATGAGCAGTTCTTC	CASSQGLAGPNEQFF
TRBD1	few	TRBV20-1	13	TRBJ2-7	TGCAGTGCCAAACAGGGGGCAGACGACGAGCAGTACTTC	CSAKQGADDEQYF
-	few	TRBV28	13	TRBJ1-5	TGTGCCAGCGACGGGACTGGCAATCAGCCCCAGCATTTT	CASDGTGNQPQHF
-	few	TRBV12-3/TRBV12-4	12	TRBJ2-1	TGTGCCAGCAGGATTAGTATGGATGAGCAGTTCTTC	CASRISMDEQFF
-	-	TRBV10-3	11	TRBJ2-7	TGTGCCATCAGTGCCGCCTACGAGCAGTACTTC	CAISAAYEQYF
TRBD1	many	TRBV6-5	15	TRBJ2-7	TGTGCCAGCAGTTCCCGGACAGGGTCAAACTACGAGCAGTACTTC	CASSSRTGSNYEQYF
-	many	TRBV20-1	14	TRBJ2-1	TGCAGTGCTAAGGTCCTTGGCAGGGCCAATGAGCAGTTCTTC	CSAKVLGRANEQFF
-	few	TRBV29-1	13	TRBJ1-1	TGCAGCGTTGCGAAAGGGAGTGGTTCTGAAGCTTTCTTT	CSVAKGSGSEAFF
TRBD1	many	TRBV12-3/TRBV12-4	15	TRBJ2-7	TGTGCCAGCAGTCCAGGGACAGGTCGACGGGACGAGCAGTACTTC	CASSPGTGRRDEQYF
-	once	TRBV6-1	14	TRBJ2-2	TGTGCCAGCACCCAGATAAGAGGCTCCGGGGAGCTGTTTTTT	CASTQIRGSGELFF
-	-	TRBV4-1	12	TRBJ1-3	TGCGCCAGCGGTAGGGGCGGAAACACCATATATTTT	CASGRGGNTIYF
TRBD1	-	TRBV5-1	15	TRBJ2-7	TGCGCCAGCAGCTTTTCTGGGACAGGAAACTACGAGCAGTACTTC	CASSFSGTGNYEQYF
-	few	TRBV6-5	16	TRBJ2-2	TGTGCCAGCAGTTACTCGAAAGGGACCCTTTCTGGGGAGCTGTTTTTT	CASSYSKGTLSGELFF
TRBD1	-	TRBV29-1	19	TRBJ2-6	TGCAGCGTTGAAGATCGGCAGGGGGATCAGGTCATTGGGGCCAACGTCCTGACTTTC	CSVEDRQGDQVIGANVLTF
-	many	TRBV15	13	TRBJ1-5	TGTGCCACCAGCGGGAGGGGCAATCAGCCCCAGCATTTT	CATSGRGNQPQHF
TRBD2	few	TRBV29-1	16	TRBJ2-3	TGCAGCGTTGAAGGACTAGCGGGGGGGCCCACAGATACGCAGTATTTT	CSVEGLAGGPTDTQYF
TRBD1	-	TRBV2	14	TRBJ2-7	TGTGCCAGCAGCCGGGACAGTGGATCCTACGAGCAGTACTTC	CASSRDSGSYEQYF
-	many	TRBV5-6	14	TRBJ2-1	TGTGCCAGCAGTGTGGTACTAGCTGTCAATGAGCAGTTCTTC	CASSVVLAVNEQFF
-	many	TRBV28	15	TRBJ2-1	TGTGCCAGCAGTGAAACAGGGCCCCGCGAGAATGAGCAGTTCTTC	CASSETGPRENEQFF
TRBD2	many	TRBV25-1	16	TRBJ2-7	TGTGCCAGCAGTGAGCCGGGACTAGAGAGCTCCTACGAGCAGTACTTC	CASSEPGLESSYEQYF
-	-	TRBV5-1	12	TRBJ2-3	TGCGCCAGCAGCATCGTCAGGGATACGCAGTATTTT	CASSIVRDTQYF
-	few	TRBV28	13	TRBJ2-3	TGTGCCAGCAGTTTAGGCCCAAAGGATACGCAGTATTTT	CASSLGPKDTQYF
-	few	TRBV20-1	12	TRBJ1-2	TGCAGTGCCCAGCTCACCTACTATGGCTACACCTTC	CSAQLTYYGYTF
-	-	TRBV29-1	16	TRBJ1-2	TGCAGCGTTGACGTCCCTGACGCCCTCGTAGCCTATGGCTACACCTTC	CSVDVPDALVAYGYTF